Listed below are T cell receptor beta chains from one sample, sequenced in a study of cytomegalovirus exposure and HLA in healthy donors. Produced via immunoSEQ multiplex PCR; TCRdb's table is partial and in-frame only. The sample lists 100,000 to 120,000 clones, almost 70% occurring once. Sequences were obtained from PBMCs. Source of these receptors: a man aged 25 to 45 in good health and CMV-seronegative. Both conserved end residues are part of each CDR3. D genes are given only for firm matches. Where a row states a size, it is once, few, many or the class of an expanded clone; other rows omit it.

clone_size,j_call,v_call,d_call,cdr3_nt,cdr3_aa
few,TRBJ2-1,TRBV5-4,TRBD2,TGTGCCAGCACCCCCAGCGGGAGCTCCTACAATGAGCAGTTCTTC,CASTPSGSSYNEQFF
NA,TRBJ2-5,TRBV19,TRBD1,TGTGCCAGTAGCGACAGGGGGCGGGAGACCCAGTACTTC,CASSDRGRETQYF
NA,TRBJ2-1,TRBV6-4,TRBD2,TGTGCCAGCAGTGCGACTAGCGGGAGTAGTGGTGAGCAGTTCTTC,CASSATSGSSGEQFF
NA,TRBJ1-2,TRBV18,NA,TGTGCCAGCTCACCACCGGAGAGGCCCAGATCTAACTATGGCTACACCTTC,CASSPPERPRSNYGYTF
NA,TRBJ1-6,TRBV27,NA,TGTGCCAGCAGGGAGGGCTCCTATAATTCACCCCTCCACTTT,CASREGSYNSPLHF
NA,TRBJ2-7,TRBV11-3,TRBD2,TGTGCCAGCAGCTTAGGCGGGAGTTCCCACGAGCAGTACTTC,CASSLGGSSHEQYF
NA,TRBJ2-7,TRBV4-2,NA,TGTGCCAGCAGCCAAGCGGGGGCGACAGGGAAGTTATACGAGCAGTACTTC,CASSQAGATGKLYEQYF
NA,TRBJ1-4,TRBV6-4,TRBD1,TGTGCCAGCAGGAAAGAGACAGGGAGCGAAAAACTGTTTTTT,CASRKETGSEKLFF
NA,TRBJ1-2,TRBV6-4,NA,TGTGCCAGCAGTGTAAATATCAGGGGAGATGGCTACACCTTC,CASSVNIRGDGYTF
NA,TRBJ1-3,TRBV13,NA,TGTGCCAGCAGCCCCCAGGGCTCTGGAAACACCATATATTTT,CASSPQGSGNTIYF
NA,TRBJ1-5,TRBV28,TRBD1,TGTGCCAGCAGCCTGGGACAGGGGGATCAGCCCCAGCATTTT,CASSLGQGDQPQHF
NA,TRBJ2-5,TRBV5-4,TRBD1,TGTGCCCTCCACATGGCAGGGGGCTGGGAAGAGACCCAGTACTTC,CALHMAGGWEETQYF
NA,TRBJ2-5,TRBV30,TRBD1,TGTGCCTGGAGGGGACAGGGGGCCCAAGAGACCCAGTACTTC,CAWRGQGAQETQYF
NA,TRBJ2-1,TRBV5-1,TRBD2,TGCGCCAGCAGCTTGGTAACTAGCGGTACCTACAATGAGCAGTTCTTC,CASSLVTSGTYNEQFF
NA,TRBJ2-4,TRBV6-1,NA,TGTGCCAGCAGTGACGGGGGAGATGACATTCAGTACTTC,CASSDGGDDIQYF
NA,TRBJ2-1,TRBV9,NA,TGTGCCAGCAGCGTAGAGGGGGACTACTACAATGAGCAGTTCTTC,CASSVEGDYYNEQFF
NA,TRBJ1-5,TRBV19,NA,TGTGCCAGTACCTCGACAGGTCCCAGCCAGCCCCAGCATTTT,CASTSTGPSQPQHF
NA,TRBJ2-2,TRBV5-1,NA,TGCGCCAGCGCCGGGACTTCGAACACCGGGGAGCTGTTTTTT,CASAGTSNTGELFF
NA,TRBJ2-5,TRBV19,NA,TGTGCCAGTAGTAGAACCACAGGATTGCAGTACTTC,CASSRTTGLQYF
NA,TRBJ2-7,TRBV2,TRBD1,TGTGCCAGCGGAGGCGGACAGGGGCGCTACGAGCAGTACTTC,CASGGGQGRYEQYF
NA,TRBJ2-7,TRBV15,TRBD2,TGTGCCACCAGCAGAGGCGGGACTAGCGGGAGAATCGAGCAGTACTTC,CATSRGGTSGRIEQYF
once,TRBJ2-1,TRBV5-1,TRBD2,TGCGCCAGCAGCTTGGGGCTAGCGGGAGGCAATGAGCAGTTCTTC,CASSLGLAGGNEQFF
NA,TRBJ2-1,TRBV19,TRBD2,TGTGCCAGTAGTGTTCTAGCGGGAGATTACAATGAGCAGTTCTTC,CASSVLAGDYNEQFF
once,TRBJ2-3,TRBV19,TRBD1,TGTGCCAGTAGTATACGAACAGGGGTCGCAGATACGCAGTATTTT,CASSIRTGVADTQYF
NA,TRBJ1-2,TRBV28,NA,TGTGCCAGCAGTTCAAGCGGATCGAACTATGGCTACACCTTC,CASSSSGSNYGYTF
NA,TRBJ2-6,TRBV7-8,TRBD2,TGTGCCAGCAGCCGCAGAACGGCGGGGGGGACTGGGGCCAACGTCCTGACTTTC,CASSRRTAGGTGANVLTF
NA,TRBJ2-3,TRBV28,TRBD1,TGTGCCAGCAGTTCCGAACAGGGGAGTAGCGCAGATACGCAGTATTTT,CASSSEQGSSADTQYF
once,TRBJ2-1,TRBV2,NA,TGTGCCAGCAGTGAAACACGCCACAATGAGCAGTTCTTC,CASSETRHNEQFF
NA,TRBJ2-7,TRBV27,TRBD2,TGTGCCAGCACTATCCGGCGGGGGGCTGGATACGAGCAGTACTTC,CASTIRRGAGYEQYF
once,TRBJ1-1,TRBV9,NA,TGTGCCAGCTCCACAGGGAGCACTGAAGCTTTCTTT,CASSTGSTEAFF
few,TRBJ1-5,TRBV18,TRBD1,TGTGCCAGCTCACCTGACAGGGGAGGACAGCCCCAGCATTTT,CASSPDRGGQPQHF
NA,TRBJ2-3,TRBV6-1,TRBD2,TGTGCCAGCAGTGAATGGGGACTAGCGACAGATACGCAGTATTTT,CASSEWGLATDTQYF
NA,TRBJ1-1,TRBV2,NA,TGTGCCAGCAGCACAGGGCCCACTGAAGCTTTCTTT,CASSTGPTEAFF
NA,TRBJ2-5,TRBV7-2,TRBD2,TGTGCCAGCAGGTCCGGGACTAGCGGTTCGGAGACCCAGTACTTC,CASRSGTSGSETQYF
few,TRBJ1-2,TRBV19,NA,TGTGCCAGTAGTTCAGGGGACCTCTATGGCTACACCTTC,CASSSGDLYGYTF
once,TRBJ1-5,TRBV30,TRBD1,TGTGCCTGGAGAGGACAGGGTGTGGAGCCCCAGCATTTT,CAWRGQGVEPQHF
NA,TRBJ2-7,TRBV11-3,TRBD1,TGTGCCAGCACCCGTGGAGACAGGGGTTACGAGCAGTACTTC,CASTRGDRGYEQYF
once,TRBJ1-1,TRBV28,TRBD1,TGTGCCAGCAAACTAGACAGGGATTACACTGAAGCTTTCTTT,CASKLDRDYTEAFF
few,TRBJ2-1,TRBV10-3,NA,TGTGCCACCAGTTTTGATGTAGGGAGGAACAATGAGCAGTTCTTC,CATSFDVGRNNEQFF
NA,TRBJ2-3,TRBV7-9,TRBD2,TGTGCCAGCAGACACCTAGCGGGACAGACAGATACGCAGTATTTT,CASRHLAGQTDTQYF
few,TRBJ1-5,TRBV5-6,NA,TGTGCCAGCAGCTTGGGTCCCGATCAGCCCCAGCATTTT,CASSLGPDQPQHF
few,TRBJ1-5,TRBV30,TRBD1,TGTGCCTGGAGTCGAACAGGGGGAGGCAATCAGCCCCAGCATTTT,CAWSRTGGGNQPQHF
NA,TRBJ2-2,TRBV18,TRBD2,TGTGCCAGCTCACCGGGACTACAGAACACCGGGGAGCTGTTTTTT,CASSPGLQNTGELFF
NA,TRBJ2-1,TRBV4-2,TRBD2,TGTGCCAGCAGCCAAAAGCCGGGACTAGTTCGGGAGCAGTTCTTC,CASSQKPGLVREQFF
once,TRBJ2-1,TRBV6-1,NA,TGTGCCAGCACAGTTCTCAATGAGCAGTTCTTC,CASTVLNEQFF
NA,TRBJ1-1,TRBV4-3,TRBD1,TGCGCCAGCAGCCAAGATCTAATAGGGGGCAGTAGTAACACTGAAGCTTTCTTT,CASSQDLIGGSSNTEAFF
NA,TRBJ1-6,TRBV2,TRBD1,TGTGCCAGCAGTGAATGGACAGGGGCTTCACCCCTCCACTTT,CASSEWTGASPLHF
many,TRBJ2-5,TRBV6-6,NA,TGTGCCAGCAGTCTAGGGGGAGGGGGAGGGCAAGAGACCCAGTACTTC,CASSLGGGGGQETQYF
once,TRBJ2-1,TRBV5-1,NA,TGCGCCAGCAGCTTGGGGGCCCCCCGTGATGAGCAGTTCTTC,CASSLGAPRDEQFF
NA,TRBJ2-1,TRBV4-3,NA,TGCGCCAGCAGCCAAGTCATCAGAGGGAACAATGAGCAGTTCTTC,CASSQVIRGNNEQFF
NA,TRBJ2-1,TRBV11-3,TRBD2,TGTGCCAGCAGCTTAGGTTATGGCGGGAGTTACAATGAGCAGTTCTTC,CASSLGYGGSYNEQFF
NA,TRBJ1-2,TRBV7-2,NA,TGTGCCAGCAGCTTAGCGCCCGGTTTGGATGGCTACACCTTC,CASSLAPGLDGYTF
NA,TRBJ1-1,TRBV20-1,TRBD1,TGCAGTGCTACCACAGGGGCGGAAGCTTTCTTT,CSATTGAEAFF
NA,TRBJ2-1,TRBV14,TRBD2,TGTGCCAGTACTAGCGGGAGGACCTACAATGAGCAGTTCTTC,CASTSGRTYNEQFF